This T cell receptor beta chain was recorded in a study of shared clonotypes between healthy human individuals. Looking at the study overall: Donor composition was a couple of women and a few men, aged 18 to 49. Per-donor plates numbered three CD4 naive, three CD4 memory, two CD8 naive and one CD8 memory.

Naive CD8 cells comprised CD45RO-negative, CCR7-positively selected cells, excluding terminally differentiated effector memory CD45RA+ cells. The healthy adult donors were HIV-negative and reported no recent acute infections or vaccinations. Trimming pared 8 bases from V and 7 bases from J, leaving 18 bases between. CDR3 length equals 14 residues. Germline V gives CDR1 LNHNV, CDR2 YYDKDF (reference sequence). Libraries were prepared by immunoSEQ multiplex PCR; TCRdb keeps only in-frame clonotypes and omits some of them. Of more than 500,000 clones listed, roughly 95% were seen once; the top ten hold around 0.12%. Regarding this clone: Antigen unknown.

Regarding the study as a whole: A handful of donors showed sharing of approximately 5% of naive CD4 clonotypes.

The rearrangement uses TRBV15 and TRBJ2-1; perhaps TRBD1 as D (6 bases). Sequenced sample: naive CD8+ T cells sorted from blood. The TCR comes from a woman in her 30s in good health. The CDR3 bases are TGTGCCACCGCGCAGGGGTTCTCGGAGAATGAGCAGTTCTTC. It translates to CATAQGFSENEQFF. Complete variable domain (other parts from reference TRBV15 and TRBJ2-1): DAMVIQNPRYQVTQFGKPVTLSCSQTLNHNVMYWYQQKSSQAPKLLFHYYDKDFNNEADTPDNFQSRRPNTSFCFLDIRSPGLGDTAMYLCATAQGFSENEQFFGPGTRLTVL.